What follows are 25 T cell receptor beta chains derived from one specimen sequenced in a study of T cell responses to AZD1222 COVID-19 vaccine. Method: immunoSEQ multiplex PCR; TCRdb's copy keeps in-frame clones and lacks some. Of about 140,000 clones in the sample, less than 95% are singletons; the top ten hold roughly 7.5%. The sequencing here drew on peripheral blood, taken 28 days after the second dose of the MenACWY control vaccine. These receptor sequences come from an adult who received the MenACWY meningococcal vaccine as a control.

The CDR3 region is CATSRVSRSYEQYF. The DNA for the CDR3 is TGTGCCACCAGCAGGGTTTCAAGGTCCTACGAGCAGTACTTC. The chain employs TRBV15 and TRBJ2-7; D gene uncertain. V shed 3 bases and J shed 1 base, with 10 bases lying between them. From germline, CDR1 is LNHNV and CDR2 YYDKDF (reference sequence). The CDR3 is 14 amino acids.

This chain connects TRBV7-9 to TRBJ2-1; 8 bases are shared with TRBD2. V shed 5 bases, J shed 2 bases, and the junction held 5 bases outside the gene matches. The germline V gene has CDR1 SEHNR and CDR2 FQNEAQ (reference sequence). The CDR3 covers 15 residues. CDR3 DNA sequence: TGTGCCAGCAGCCCTCGGGGGGGAGCCTACAATGAGCAGTTCTTC. This translates into CASSPRGGAYNEQFF.

The chain links TRBV15 to TRBJ1-3; tentative D call: TRBD1 (5 bases). The CDR3 runs 14 residues. CDR1 and CDR2 from the germline V gene are LNHNV and YYDKDF (reference sequence). The V end lost 5 bases, the J end lost 2 bases, and 10 bases lay between the germline ends. The CDR3 spells CATSVGLAGNTIYF. The CDR3 bases are TGTGCCACCAGCGTGGGGCTAGCTGGAAACACCATATATTTT.

The CDR3 here is CASRLVPGELFF. CDR3 nucleotides: TGTGCCAGCAGACTAGTCCCCGGGGAGCTGTTTTTT. V is TRBV27 and J is TRBJ2-2; D is possibly TRBD2 (5 bases). V lost 6 bases and J lost 6, with 8 bases in between. Germline V CDR1 and CDR2: MNHEY, SMNVEV (reference sequence). This CDR3 comprises 12 residues.

The rearrangement uses TRBV9 and TRBJ2-3; tentatively, D is TRBD1 or TRBD2 (5 bases each). Deletions cut 5 bases from V and 2 bases from J, with 6 bases between. The CDR3 contains 12 residues. Looked up from germline, CDR1 is SGDLS and CDR2 is YYNGEE. The DNA for the CDR3 is TGTGCCAGCAGGGGGGACACAGATACGCAGTATTTT. As protein: CASRGDTDTQYF.

This clone was counted between two and nine times. The CDR3 DNA is TGTGCCAGCAGTTTTCTCGCAGGCACAGATACGCAGTATTTT. Translation: CASSFLAGTDTQYF. The chain recombines TRBV28 with TRBJ2-3; D call uncertain. Trimming cost V 3 bases and J 1 base, with 8 bases left between them. This CDR3 spans 14 amino acids. From germline, CDR1 is MDHEN and CDR2 SYDVKM.

This clone has a single count. V gene TRBV23-1 combines with J gene TRBJ1-2; 9 bases map to TRBD1. TRBV23-1 is recorded as an ORF, its role being uncertain. The J segment lost 10 bases and the V segment lost 2 bases, leaving 8 bases of the junction unmatched. The CDR3 totals 14 residues. The CDR3 region is CASSQDWDRVAYTF. The CDR3 DNA reads TGCGCCAGCAGTCAAGATTGGGACAGGGTGGCCTACACCTTC.

This clone appeared a single time. V usage is TRBV29-1 and J usage is TRBJ1-1; maybe TRBD1 (5 bases). The germline CDR1 and CDR2 sequences are SQVTM and ANQGSEA. V was cut by 3 bases and J by 1 base, with 9 bases left in between. The CDR3 loop spans 13 amino acids. The CDR3 protein is CSVDPGSNTEAFF. The CDR3 bases are TGCAGCGTTGATCCAGGGTCGAACACTGAAGCTTTCTTT. The entire variable domain, with the rest obtained from reference TRBV29-1 and TRBJ1-1, is as follows: SAVISQKPSRDICQRGTSLTIQCQVDSQVTMMFWYRQQPGQSLTLIATANQGSEATYESGFVIDKFPISRPNLTFSTLTVSNMSPEDSSIYLCSVDPGSNTEAFFGQGTRLTVV.

V usage is TRBV5-5 and J usage is TRBJ1-3, with no clear D. Per the germline V gene, CDR1 is SGHKS and CDR2 is YYEKEE (reference sequence). With 2 bases removed from V and 2 bases from J, the gap between germline ends came to 11 bases. This CDR3 has 15 residues. CDR3 amino acids: CASSLDSRAGNTIYF. Here the CDR3 DNA reads TGTGCCAGCAGCTTAGATTCGCGGGCTGGAAACACCATATATTTT.

V usage is TRBV19 and J usage is TRBJ2-2; 7 bases are a match to TRBD1. Per the germline V gene, CDR1 is LNHDA and CDR2 is SQIVND (reference sequence). Trimming removed 0 bases from V and 6 bases from J; junction bases left unmatched: 13. This CDR3 has 18 amino acids. CDR3 region: CASSIDRDRVAFAGELFF. The CDR3 bases are TGTGCCAGTAGTATAGATCGCGACAGGGTGGCTTTTGCCGGGGAGCTGTTTTTT.

The genes are TRBV5-1 and TRBJ1-4, with 9 bases matching TRBD1. The CDR3 is 16 residues long. The ends lost 6 bases at V and 10 bases at J; junction bases unmatched: 16. CDR1 and CDR2 (germline): SGHRS, YFSETQ. As DNA, the CDR3 is TGCGCCAGCACTAATGACGCGGGGACAGGGCGAGGAAAACTGTTTTTT. This translates into CASTNDAGTGRGKLFF.

V is TRBV9 and J is TRBJ2-1, with D perhaps TRBD1 or TRBD2 (5 bases each). Germline CDR1 is SGDLS and CDR2 is YYNGEE. The CDR3 runs to 15 residues. V lost 0 bases to trimming and J lost 0 bases, with 7 bases between them. The CDR3 is CASSVDGGSYNEQFF. For the CDR3, the DNA is TGTGCCAGCAGCGTAGATGGGGGCTCCTACAATGAGCAGTTCTTC. Full variable domain (missing parts from reference TRBV9 and TRBJ2-1): DSGVTQTPKHLITATGQRVTLRCSPRSGDLSVYWYQQSLDQGLQFLIQYYNGEERAKGNILERFSAQQFPDLHSELNLSSLELGDSALYFCASSVDGGSYNEQFFGPGTRLTVL.

The CDR3 loop reads CASSLVPGSDTQYF. CDR3 coding DNA: TGCGCCAGCAGCTTGGTGCCGGGTTCAGATACGCAGTATTTT. The rearrangement links TRBV5-1 to TRBJ2-3; D is ambiguous. The length of the CDR3 is 14 residues. Trimming removed 0 bases from V and 4 bases from J, with 9 bases in between. The germline gives CDR1 SGHRS, CDR2 YFSETQ.

The chain combines TRBV12-3 or TRBV12-4 with TRBJ2-5, with a weak D call TRBD2 (5 bases). The CDR3 sequence is 13 residues long. V lost 6 bases and J 7 bases, leaving 15 bases between the germline ends. As DNA, the CDR3 is TGTGCCAGCAGCCTGACGGGGAAGGGGACCCAGTACTTC. It encodes CASSLTGKGTQYF.

The gene calls are TRBV28 and TRBJ2-1; D might be TRBD2 (5 bases). V lost 10 bases to trimming and J lost 0 bases, with 22 bases between them. Germline assignment: CDR1 MDHEN and CDR2 SYDVKM. The CDR3 has 17 residues. CDR3 loop: CATNPPVLANSYNEQFF. The CDR3 DNA reads TGTGCCACCAACCCCCCGGTCCTAGCCAACTCCTACAATGAGCAGTTCTTC. Variable domain in full (rest from reference TRBV28 and TRBJ2-1): DVKVTQSSRYLVKRTGEKVFLECVQDMDHENMFWYRQDPGLGLRLIYFSYDVKMKEKGDIPEGYSVSREKKERFSLILESASTNQTSMYLCATNPPVLANSYNEQFFGPGTRLTVL.

CDR3 amino acids: CASSLSRALDSPLHF. For the CDR3, the DNA is TGTGCCAGCAGCTTATCCAGGGCACTAGATTCACCCCTCCACTTT. V gene TRBV7-9 combines with J gene TRBJ1-6; a weak D match, TRBD1 (5 bases). Germline V gene sequence: CDR1 SEHNR, CDR2 FQNEAQ (reference sequence). This CDR3 comprises 15 residues. V lost 2 bases, J lost 8 bases, and 13 bases lay in between.

This chain uses TRBV27 with TRBJ1-4; 10 bases are a match to TRBD1. The length of the CDR3 is 15 residues. The germline V gene has CDR1 MNHEY and CDR2 SMNVEV (reference sequence). V lost 0 bases, J lost 9 bases, and 4 bases stayed unmatched. CDR3 residues: CASSLSGQGIQKLFF. The DNA of the CDR3 is TGTGCCAGCAGTTTATCGGGACAGGGGATCCAAAAACTGTTTTTT.

The rearrangement uses TRBV7-9 and TRBJ2-1; D unresolved. This CDR3 spans 11 amino acids. Germline V gene sequence: CDR1 SEHNR, CDR2 FQNEAQ (reference sequence). The V end was cut by 6 bases, the J end by 8 bases, with 8 bases between. CDR3 DNA sequence: TGTGCCAGCAGAGAGTCGTATGAGCAGTTCTTC. This gives the protein CASRESYEQFF.

J is TRBJ1-2 and V is TRBV4-3; D is perhaps TRBD1 (5 bases). This CDR3 has 16 residues. V lost 0 bases and J lost 5, with 16 bases in between. Per the germline V gene, CDR1 is LGHNA and CDR2 is YSLEER. This chain's CDR3 is CASSQEAGRVHYGYTF. Written as DNA, the CDR3 is TGCGCCAGCAGCCAAGAGGCAGGGAGAGTTCATTATGGCTACACCTTC.

This clone was picked up one time. The chain links TRBV19 to TRBJ2-7, with 12 positions matching TRBD2. From germline, CDR1 is LNHDA and CDR2 SQIVND (reference sequence). The CDR3 consists of 16 residues. The J segment lost 6 bases and the V segment lost 4 bases, leaving 10 bases of the junction unmatched. The CDR3 here is CASSTTWTSGAGEQYF. In DNA, the CDR3 is TGTGCCAGTAGTACCACGTGGACTAGCGGGGCGGGCGAGCAGTACTTC.

The chain combines TRBV6-2 or TRBV6-3 with TRBJ2-1, with 9 bases fitting TRBD2. The CDR3 is made up of 14 amino acids. Losses at the gene ends were 4 bases for V and 5 bases for J; bases not matched to a gene: 3. The V gene's germline CDR1 is MNHEY and CDR2 SVGEGT. CDR3 region: CASSSRGGNNEQFF. In DNA, the CDR3 is TGTGCCAGCAGTTCGCGGGGGGGTAACAATGAGCAGTTCTTC.

The chain couples TRBV14 to TRBJ2-1, with 11 bases aligning to TRBD2. V dropped 0 bases and J dropped 10; count of bases not matched to a gene: 8. This CDR3 spans 16 amino acids. Germline V CDR1 and CDR2: SGHDN, FVKESK. The CDR3 region has the DNA TGTGCCAGCAGCCAAGATCTGGGGACTAGCGGAGACGAGCAGTTCTTC. It encodes CASSQDLGTSGDEQFF.

V and J are TRBV3-1 (or the pseudogene TRBV3-2) and TRBJ2-7; D is ambiguous. CDR3 length: 13 residues. Germline lookup yields CDR1 LGHDT and CDR2 YNNKEL (reference sequence). Trimming took off 3 bases at V and 3 bases at J, with 9 bases between the two ends. The CDR3 nucleotides read TGTGCCAGCAGCCACCGCGCCTTCTACGAGCAGTACTTC. It specifies CASSHRAFYEQYF.

The V gene is TRBV18, the J gene TRBJ2-7; D possibly matches TRBD1 or TRBD2 (5 bases each). Trimming removed 3 bases from V and 0 bases from J, with 6 bases in between. The CDR3 has 13 residues. Germline loops: CDR1 KGHSH, CDR2 LQKENI. The CDR3 DNA is TGTGCCAGCTCACCGGGACGCTCCTACGAGCAGTACTTC. Its translation is CASSPGRSYEQYF.

The chain joins TRBV6-2 or TRBV6-3 to TRBJ1-5, with no clear D. The CDR3 is 15 residues long. V lost 6 bases to trimming and J lost 2 bases, with 14 bases between them. Germline CDR1 reads MNHEY; CDR2 reads SVGEGT. CDR3 protein: CASSKTFSGNQPQHF. As DNA, the CDR3 is TGTGCCAGCAGCAAGACATTTTCTGGCAATCAGCCCCAGCATTTT.